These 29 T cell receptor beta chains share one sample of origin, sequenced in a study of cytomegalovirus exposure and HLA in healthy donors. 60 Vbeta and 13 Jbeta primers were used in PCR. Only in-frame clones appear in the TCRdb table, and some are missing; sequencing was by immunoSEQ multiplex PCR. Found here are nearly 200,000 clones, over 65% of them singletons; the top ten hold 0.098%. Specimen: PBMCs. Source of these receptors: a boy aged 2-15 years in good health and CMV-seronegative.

The CDR3 loop is CASSTRLAGVEQYF. The CDR3 bases are TGTGCCAGCAGTACTCGACTAGCGGGGGTTGAGCAGTACTTC. The V gene is TRBV27, the J gene TRBJ2-7; TRBD2 matches at 12 bases. This CDR3 spans 14 amino acids. Looked up from germline, CDR1 is MNHEY and CDR2 is SMNVEV (reference sequence). With 5 bases clipped from V and 7 bases from J, the junction kept 6 bases outside the gene matches.

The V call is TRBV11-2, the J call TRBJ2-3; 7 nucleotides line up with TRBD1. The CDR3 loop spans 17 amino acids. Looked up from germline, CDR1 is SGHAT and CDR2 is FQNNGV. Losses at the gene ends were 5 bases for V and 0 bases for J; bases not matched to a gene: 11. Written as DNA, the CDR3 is TGTGCCAGCAGCATGCTTACCGGGACAGCGAGCACAGATACGCAGTATTTT. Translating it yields CASSMLTGTASTDTQYF.

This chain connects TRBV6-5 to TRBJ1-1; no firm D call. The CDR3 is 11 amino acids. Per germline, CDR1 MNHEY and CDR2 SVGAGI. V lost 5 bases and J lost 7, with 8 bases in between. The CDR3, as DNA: TGTGCCAGCAGTAGCGAGATTGAAGCTTTCTTT. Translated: CASSSEIEAFF.

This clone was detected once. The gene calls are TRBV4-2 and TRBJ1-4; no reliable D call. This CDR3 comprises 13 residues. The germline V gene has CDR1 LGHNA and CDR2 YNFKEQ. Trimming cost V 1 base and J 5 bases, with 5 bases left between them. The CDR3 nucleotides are TGTGCCAGCAGCCAAGGGCGGAATGAAAAACTGTTTTTT. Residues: CASSQGRNEKLFF.

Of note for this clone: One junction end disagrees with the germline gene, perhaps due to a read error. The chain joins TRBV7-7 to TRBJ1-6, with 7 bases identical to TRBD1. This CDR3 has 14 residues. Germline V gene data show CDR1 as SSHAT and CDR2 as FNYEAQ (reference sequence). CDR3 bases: TGTGCTAGCAGCTTAGGGGACAGCATTTCACCCCTCCACTTT. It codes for CASSLGDSISPLHF.

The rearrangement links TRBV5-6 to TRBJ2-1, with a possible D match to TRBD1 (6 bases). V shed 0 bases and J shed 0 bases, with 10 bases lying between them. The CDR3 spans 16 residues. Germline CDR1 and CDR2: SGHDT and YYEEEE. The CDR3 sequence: CASSLALQGSYNEQFF. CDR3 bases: TGTGCCAGCAGCTTGGCCCTACAGGGCTCCTACAATGAGCAGTTCTTC.

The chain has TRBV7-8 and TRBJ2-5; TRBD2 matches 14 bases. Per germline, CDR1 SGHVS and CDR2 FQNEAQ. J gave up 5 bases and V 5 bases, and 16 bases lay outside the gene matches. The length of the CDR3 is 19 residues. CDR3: CASSARLAGGPSDVETQYF. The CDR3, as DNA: TGTGCCAGCAGCGCCAGACTAGCGGGGGGGCCGAGTGATGTTGAGACCCAGTACTTC.

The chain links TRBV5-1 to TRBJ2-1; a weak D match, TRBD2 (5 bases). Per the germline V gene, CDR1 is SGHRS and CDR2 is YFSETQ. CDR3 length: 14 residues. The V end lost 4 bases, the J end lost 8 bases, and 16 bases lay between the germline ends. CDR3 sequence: CASSRSWGDDEQFF. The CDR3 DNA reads TGCGCCAGCAGCCGCTCATGGGGAGACGATGAGCAGTTCTTC.

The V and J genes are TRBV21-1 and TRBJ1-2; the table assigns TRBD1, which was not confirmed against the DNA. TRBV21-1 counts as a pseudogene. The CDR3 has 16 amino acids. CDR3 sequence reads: CASSKGGDSLNYGYTF. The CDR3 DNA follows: TGTGCCAGCAGCAAAGGAGGGGACAGCCTTAACTATGGCTACACCTTC.

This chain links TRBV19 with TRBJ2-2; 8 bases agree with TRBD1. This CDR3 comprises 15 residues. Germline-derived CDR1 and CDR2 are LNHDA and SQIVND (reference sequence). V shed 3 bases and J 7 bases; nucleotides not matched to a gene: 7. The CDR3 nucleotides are TGTGCCAGTAGTATTTTCCAGGGGGCCTACGGGGAGCTGTTTTTT. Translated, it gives CASSIFQGAYGELFF. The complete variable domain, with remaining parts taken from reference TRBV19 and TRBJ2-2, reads DGGITQSPKYLFRKEGQNVTLSCEQNLNHDAMYWYRQDPGQGLRLIYYSQIVNDFQKGDIAEGYSVSREKKESFPLTVTSAQKNPTAFYLCASSIFQGAYGELFFGEGSRLTVL.

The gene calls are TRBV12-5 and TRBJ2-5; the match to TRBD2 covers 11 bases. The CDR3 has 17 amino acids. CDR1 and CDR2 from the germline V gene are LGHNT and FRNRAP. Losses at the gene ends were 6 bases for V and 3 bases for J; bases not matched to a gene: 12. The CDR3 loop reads CASGRGIAGGGEETQYF. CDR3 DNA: TGTGCTAGTGGACGTGGAATAGCGGGGGGGGGAGAAGAGACCCAGTACTTC. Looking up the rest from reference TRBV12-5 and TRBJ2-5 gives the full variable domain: DARVTQTPRHKVTEMGQEVTMRCQPILGHNTVFWYRQTMMQGLELLAYFRNRAPLDDSGMPKDRFSAEMPDATLATLKIQPSEPRDSAVYFCASGRGIAGGGEETQYFGPGTRLLVL.

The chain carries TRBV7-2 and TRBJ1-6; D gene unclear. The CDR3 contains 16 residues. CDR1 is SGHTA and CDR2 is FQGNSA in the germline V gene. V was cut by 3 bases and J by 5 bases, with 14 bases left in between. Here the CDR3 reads CASSFTAGLNNSPLHF. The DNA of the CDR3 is TGTGCCAGCAGCTTTACGGCAGGACTCAATAATTCACCCCTCCACTTT.

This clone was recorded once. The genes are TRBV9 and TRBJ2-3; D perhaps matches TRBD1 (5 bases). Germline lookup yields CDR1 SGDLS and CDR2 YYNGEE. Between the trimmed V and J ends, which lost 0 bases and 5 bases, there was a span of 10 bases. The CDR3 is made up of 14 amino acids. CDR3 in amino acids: CASSVAQGLDTQYF. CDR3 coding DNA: TGTGCCAGCAGCGTAGCGCAGGGATTAGATACGCAGTATTTT.

CDR3 coding DNA: TGCGCCAGCAGCTTGGTGACTAGCGGGGGCAACACCGGGGAGCTGTTTTTT. Translated, it gives CASSLVTSGGNTGELFF. This rearrangement joins TRBV5-1 to TRBJ2-2; 12 positions agree with TRBD2. The CDR3 spans 17 residues. Looked up from germline, CDR1 is SGHRS and CDR2 is YFSETQ. The junction had 2 bases not matched to a gene; V was cut back by 0 bases and J by 2 bases.

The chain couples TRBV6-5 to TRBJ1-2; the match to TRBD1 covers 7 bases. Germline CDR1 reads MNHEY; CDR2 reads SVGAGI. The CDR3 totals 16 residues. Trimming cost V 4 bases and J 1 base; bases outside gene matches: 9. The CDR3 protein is CASSLSTGKINYGYTF. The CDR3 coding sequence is TGTGCCAGCAGTTTGTCGACAGGGAAGATTAACTATGGCTACACCTTC.

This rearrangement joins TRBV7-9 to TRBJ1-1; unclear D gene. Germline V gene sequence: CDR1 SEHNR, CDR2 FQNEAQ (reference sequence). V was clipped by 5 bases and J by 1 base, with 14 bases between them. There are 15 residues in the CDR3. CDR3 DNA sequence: TGTGCCAGCAGCCAGGCTCAGTTCAGGAACACTGAAGCTTTCTTT. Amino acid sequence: CASSQAQFRNTEAFF.

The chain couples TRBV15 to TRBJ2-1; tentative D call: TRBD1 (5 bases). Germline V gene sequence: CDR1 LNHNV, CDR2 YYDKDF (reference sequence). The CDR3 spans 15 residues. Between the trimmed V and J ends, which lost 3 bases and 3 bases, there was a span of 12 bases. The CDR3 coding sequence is TGTGCCACCAGCAGCAGGGCCCTCCTCTACAATGAGCAGTTCTTC. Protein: CATSSRALLYNEQFF.

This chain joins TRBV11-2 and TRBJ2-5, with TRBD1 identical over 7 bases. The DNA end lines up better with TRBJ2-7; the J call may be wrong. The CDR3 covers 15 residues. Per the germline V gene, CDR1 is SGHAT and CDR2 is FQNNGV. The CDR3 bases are TGTGCCAGCAGCCTTGGGTACAGGGGCACCTACGAGCAGTACTTC. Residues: CASSLGYRGTYEQYF.

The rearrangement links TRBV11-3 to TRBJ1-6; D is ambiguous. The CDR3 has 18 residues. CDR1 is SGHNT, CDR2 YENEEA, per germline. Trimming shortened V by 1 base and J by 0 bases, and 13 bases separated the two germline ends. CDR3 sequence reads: CASSLVTAQSSYNSPLHF. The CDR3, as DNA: TGTGCCAGCAGCTTAGTAACAGCCCAGAGCTCCTATAATTCACCCCTCCACTTT.

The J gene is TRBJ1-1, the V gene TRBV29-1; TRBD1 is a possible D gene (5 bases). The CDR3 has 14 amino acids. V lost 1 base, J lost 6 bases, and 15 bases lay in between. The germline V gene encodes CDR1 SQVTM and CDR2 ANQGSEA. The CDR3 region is CSVEGQSGGAEAFF. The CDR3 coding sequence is TGCAGCGTTGAAGGCCAGTCTGGAGGGGCTGAAGCTTTCTTT.

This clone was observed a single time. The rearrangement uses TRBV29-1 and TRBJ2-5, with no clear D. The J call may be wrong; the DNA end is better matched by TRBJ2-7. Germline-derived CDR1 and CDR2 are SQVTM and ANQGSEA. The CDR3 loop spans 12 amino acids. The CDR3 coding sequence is TGCAGCGTTGAATCCCCAACCTACGAGCAGTACTTC. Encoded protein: CSVESPTYEQYF.

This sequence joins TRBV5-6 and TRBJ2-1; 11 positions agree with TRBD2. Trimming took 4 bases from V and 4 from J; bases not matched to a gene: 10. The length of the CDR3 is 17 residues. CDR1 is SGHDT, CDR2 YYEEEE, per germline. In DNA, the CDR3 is TGTGCCAGCAGCCCCAGTTTAGCGGGGGGGGAATACAATGAGCAGTTCTTC. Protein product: CASSPSLAGGEYNEQFF.

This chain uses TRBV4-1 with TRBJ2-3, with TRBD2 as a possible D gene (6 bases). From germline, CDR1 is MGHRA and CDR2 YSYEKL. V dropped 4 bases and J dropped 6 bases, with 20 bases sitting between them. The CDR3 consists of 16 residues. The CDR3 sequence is CASSLLPSTEGDTQYF. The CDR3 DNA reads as TGCGCCAGCAGCCTCCTTCCCTCAACGGAGGGGGATACGCAGTATTTT.

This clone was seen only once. Here the CDR3 DNA reads TGCGCCAGCAGCTTGGGGTTCGGGGACTACAATGAGCAGTTCTTC. It codes for CASSLGFGDYNEQFF. The chain has TRBV5-1 and TRBJ2-1; the D gene is possibly TRBD2 (5 bases). The CDR3 totals 15 residues. V dropped 0 bases and J dropped 3 bases, with 10 bases sitting between them. Germline CDR1 and CDR2: SGHRS and YFSETQ.

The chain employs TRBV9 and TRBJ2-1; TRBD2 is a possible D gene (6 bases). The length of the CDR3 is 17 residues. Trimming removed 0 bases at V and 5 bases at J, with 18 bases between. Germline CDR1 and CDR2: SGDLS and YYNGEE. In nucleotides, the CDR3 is TGTGCCAGCAGCGTAGGCGCCGGAGGGAGAATCCACAATGAGCAGTTCTTC. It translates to CASSVGAGGRIHNEQFF.

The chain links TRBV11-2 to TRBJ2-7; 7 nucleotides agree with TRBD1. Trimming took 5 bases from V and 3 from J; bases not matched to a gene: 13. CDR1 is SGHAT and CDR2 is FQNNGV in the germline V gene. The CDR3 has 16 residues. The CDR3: CASSPKHRGEYYEQYF. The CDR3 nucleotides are TGTGCCAGCAGCCCCAAACACAGGGGAGAATACTACGAGCAGTACTTC.

The CDR3 DNA is TGTGCCAGCCTAGCGGGGGAGTACAATGAGCAGTTCTTC. Amino acid sequence: CASLAGEYNEQFF. The chain joins TRBV2 to TRBJ2-1; 10 bases line up with TRBD2. Losses at the gene ends were 8 bases for V and 4 bases for J; bases not matched to a gene: 2. There are 13 residues in the CDR3. Looked up from germline, CDR1 is SNHLY and CDR2 is FYNNEI.

In nucleotides, the CDR3 is TGTGCCAGCACCCTATTCCCGGGAAGCACTGAAGCTTTCTTT. Amino acid sequence: CASTLFPGSTEAFF. The V gene is TRBV6-4, the J gene TRBJ1-1, with D uncertain. Trimming removed 7 bases at V and 4 bases at J, with 16 bases between. The CDR3 is made up of 14 amino acids. Germline CDR1 MRHNA, CDR2 SNTAGT.

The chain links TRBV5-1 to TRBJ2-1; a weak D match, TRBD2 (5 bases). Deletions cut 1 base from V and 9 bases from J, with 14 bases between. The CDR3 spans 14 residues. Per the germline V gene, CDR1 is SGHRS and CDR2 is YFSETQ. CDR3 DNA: TGCGCCAGCAGCTTGTTACACGGGGAGCGTGAGCAGTTCTTC. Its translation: CASSLLHGEREQFF.